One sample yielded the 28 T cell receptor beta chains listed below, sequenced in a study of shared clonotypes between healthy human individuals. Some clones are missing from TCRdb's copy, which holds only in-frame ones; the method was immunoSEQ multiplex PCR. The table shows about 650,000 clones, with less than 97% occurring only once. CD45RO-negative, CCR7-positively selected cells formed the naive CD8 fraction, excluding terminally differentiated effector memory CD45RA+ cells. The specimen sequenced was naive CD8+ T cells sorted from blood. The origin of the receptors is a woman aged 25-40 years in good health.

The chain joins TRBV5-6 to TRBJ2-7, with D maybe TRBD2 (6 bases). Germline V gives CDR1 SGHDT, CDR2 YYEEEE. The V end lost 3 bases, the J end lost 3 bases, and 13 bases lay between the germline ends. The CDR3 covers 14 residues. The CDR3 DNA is TGTGCCAGCAGCTGGACGGGAGAACACTACGAGCAGTACTTC. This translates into CASSWTGEHYEQYF.

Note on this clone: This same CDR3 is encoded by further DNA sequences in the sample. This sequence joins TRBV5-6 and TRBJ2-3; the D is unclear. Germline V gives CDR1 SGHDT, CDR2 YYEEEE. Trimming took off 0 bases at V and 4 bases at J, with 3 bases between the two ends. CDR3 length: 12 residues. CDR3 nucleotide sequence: TGTGCCAGCAGCTTGGGTTCAGATACGCAGTATTTT. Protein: CASSLGSDTQYF. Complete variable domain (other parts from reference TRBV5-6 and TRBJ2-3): DAGVTQSPTHLIKTRGQQVTLRCSPKSGHDTVSWYQQALGQGPQFIFQYYEEEERQRGNFPDRFSGHQFPNYSSELNVNALLLGDSALYLCASSLGSDTQYFGPGTRLTVL.

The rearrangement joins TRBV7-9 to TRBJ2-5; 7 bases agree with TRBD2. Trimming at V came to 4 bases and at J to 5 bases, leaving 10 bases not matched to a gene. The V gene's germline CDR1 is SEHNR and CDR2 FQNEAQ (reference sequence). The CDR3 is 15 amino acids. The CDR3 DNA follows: TGTGCCAGCAGCTCTGCGGGGAGGGCCCTGGAGACCCAGTACTTC. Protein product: CASSSAGRALETQYF.

The CDR3 DNA reads as TGCACCAGCAGCCCCTCTATCGGGGGAGTATGGACAGATACGCAGTATTTT. It codes for CTSSPSIGGVWTDTQYF. V and J are TRBV1 and TRBJ2-3; no DNA check was done on the table's D call, TRBD2. TRBV1 is labeled a pseudogene. This CDR3 region has 17 residues.

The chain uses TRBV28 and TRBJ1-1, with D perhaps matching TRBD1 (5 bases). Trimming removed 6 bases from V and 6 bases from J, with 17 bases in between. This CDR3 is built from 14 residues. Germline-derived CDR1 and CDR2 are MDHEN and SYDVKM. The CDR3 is CASSLRRGGSEAFF. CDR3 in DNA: TGTGCCAGCAGCCTACGAAGGGGCGGATCTGAAGCTTTCTTT. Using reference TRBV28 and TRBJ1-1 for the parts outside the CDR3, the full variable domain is DVKVTQSSRYLVKRTGEKVFLECVQDMDHENMFWYRQDPGLGLRLIYFSYDVKMKEKGDIPEGYSVSREKKERFSLILESASTNQTSMYLCASSLRRGGSEAFFGQGTRLTVV.

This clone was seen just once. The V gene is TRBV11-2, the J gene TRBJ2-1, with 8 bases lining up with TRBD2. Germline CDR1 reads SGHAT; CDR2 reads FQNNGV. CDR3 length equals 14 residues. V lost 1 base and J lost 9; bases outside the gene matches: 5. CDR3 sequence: CASSLGSGKVEQFF. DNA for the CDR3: TGTGCCAGCAGCTTAGGTAGCGGGAAGGTTGAGCAGTTCTTC. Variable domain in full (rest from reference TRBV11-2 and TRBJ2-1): EAGVAQSPRYKIIEKRQSVAFWCNPISGHATLYWYQQILGQGPKLLIQFQNNGVVDDSQLPKDRFSAERLKGVDSTLKIQPAKLEDSAVYLCASSLGSGKVEQFFGPGTRLTVL.

The DNA for the CDR3 is TGTGCCAGCAGCCTCGGGCTAGTGGCCGGGGAGCTGTTTTTT. It codes for CASSLGLVAGELFF. V and J are TRBV6-5 and TRBJ2-2; no reliable D call. Germline CDR1 is MNHEY and CDR2 is SVGAGI. There are 14 residues in the CDR3. Trimming pared 6 bases from V and 6 bases from J, leaving 14 bases between.

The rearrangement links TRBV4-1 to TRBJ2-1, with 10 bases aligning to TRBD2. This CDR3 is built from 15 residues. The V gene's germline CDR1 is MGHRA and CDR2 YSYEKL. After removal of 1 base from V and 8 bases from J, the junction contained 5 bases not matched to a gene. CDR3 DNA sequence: TGCGCCAGCAGCCAAGCAAGCGGGAGGGCCTATGAGCAGTTCTTC. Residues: CASSQASGRAYEQFF.

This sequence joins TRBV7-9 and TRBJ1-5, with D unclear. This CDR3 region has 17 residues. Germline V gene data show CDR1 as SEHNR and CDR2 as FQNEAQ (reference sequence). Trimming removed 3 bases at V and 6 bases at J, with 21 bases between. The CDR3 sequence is CASSFGLGPYEGQPQHF. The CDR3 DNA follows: TGTGCCAGCAGCTTTGGTCTCGGCCCTTACGAGGGTCAGCCCCAGCATTTT.

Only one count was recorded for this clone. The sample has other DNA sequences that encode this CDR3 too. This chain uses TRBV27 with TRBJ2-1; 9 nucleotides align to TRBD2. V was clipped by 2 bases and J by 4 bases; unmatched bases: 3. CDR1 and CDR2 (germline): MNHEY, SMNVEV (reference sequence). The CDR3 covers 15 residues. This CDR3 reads CASSLSSGSYNEQFF. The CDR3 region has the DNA TGTGCCAGCAGTTTAAGTAGCGGGAGTTACAATGAGCAGTTCTTC.

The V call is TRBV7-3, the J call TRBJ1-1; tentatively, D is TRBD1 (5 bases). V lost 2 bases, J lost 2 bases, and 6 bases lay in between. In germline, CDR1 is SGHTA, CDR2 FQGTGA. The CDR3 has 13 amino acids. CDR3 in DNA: TGTGCCAGCAGCTTAGACAGAAACACTGAAGCTTTCTTT. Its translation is CASSLDRNTEAFF.

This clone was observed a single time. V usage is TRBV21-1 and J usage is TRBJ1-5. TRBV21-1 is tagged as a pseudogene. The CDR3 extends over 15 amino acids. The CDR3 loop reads CASRGLTYSNQPQHF. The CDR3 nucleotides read TGTGCCAGCAGAGGACTGACCTATAGCAATCAGCCCCAGCATTTT.

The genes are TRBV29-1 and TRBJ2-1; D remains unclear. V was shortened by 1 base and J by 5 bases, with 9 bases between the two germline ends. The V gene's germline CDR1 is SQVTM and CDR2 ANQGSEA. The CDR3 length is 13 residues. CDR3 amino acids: CSVEGGSHNEQFF. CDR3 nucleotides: TGCAGCGTTGAAGGAGGCTCGCACAATGAGCAGTTCTTC.

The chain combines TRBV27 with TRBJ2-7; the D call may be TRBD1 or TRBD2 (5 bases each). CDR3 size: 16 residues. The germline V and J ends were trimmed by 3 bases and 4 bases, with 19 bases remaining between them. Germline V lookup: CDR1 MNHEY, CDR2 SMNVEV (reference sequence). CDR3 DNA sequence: TGTGCCAGCAGTTTTGTCCGTCGTGGGGGTATATACGAGCAGTACTTC. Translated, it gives CASSFVRRGGIYEQYF.

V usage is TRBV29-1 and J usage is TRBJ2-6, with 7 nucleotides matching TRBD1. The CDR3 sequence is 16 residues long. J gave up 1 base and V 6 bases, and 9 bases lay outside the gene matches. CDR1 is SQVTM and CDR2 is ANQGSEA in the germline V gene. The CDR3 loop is CSVMTGLGSGANVLTF. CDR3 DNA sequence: TGCAGCGTGATGACAGGGCTCGGTTCTGGGGCCAACGTCCTGACTTTC. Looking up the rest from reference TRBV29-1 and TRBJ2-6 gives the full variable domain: SAVISQKPSRDICQRGTSLTIQCQVDSQVTMMFWYRQQPGQSLTLIATANQGSEATYESGFVIDKFPISRPNLTFSTLTVSNMSPEDSSIYLCSVMTGLGSGANVLTFGAGSRLTVL.

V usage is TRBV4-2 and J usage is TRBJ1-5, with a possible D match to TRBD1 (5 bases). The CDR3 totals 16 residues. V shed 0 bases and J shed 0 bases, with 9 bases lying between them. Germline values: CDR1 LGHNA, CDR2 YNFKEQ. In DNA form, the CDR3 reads TGTGCCAGCAGCCAAGAGGCGGGGGATAGCAATCAGCCCCAGCATTTT. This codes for CASSQEAGDSNQPQHF.

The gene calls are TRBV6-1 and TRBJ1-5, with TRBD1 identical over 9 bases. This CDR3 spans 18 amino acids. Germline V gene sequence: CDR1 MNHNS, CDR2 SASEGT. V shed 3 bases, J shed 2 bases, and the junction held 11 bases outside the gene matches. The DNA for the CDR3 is TGTGCCAGCAGTGACTTGGACAGGGGAAGGATCGGCAATCAGCCCCAGCATTTT. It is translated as CASSDLDRGRIGNQPQHF.

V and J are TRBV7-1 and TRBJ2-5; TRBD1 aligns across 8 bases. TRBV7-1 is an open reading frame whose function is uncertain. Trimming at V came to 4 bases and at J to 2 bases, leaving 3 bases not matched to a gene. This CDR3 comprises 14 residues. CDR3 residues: CASSWTGLQETQYF. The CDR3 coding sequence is TGTGCCAGCAGCTGGACAGGGCTTCAAGAGACCCAGTACTTC.

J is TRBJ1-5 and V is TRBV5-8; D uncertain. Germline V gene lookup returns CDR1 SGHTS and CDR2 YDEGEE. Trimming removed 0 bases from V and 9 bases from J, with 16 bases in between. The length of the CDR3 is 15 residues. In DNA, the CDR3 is TGTGCCAGCAGCTTGGGAGACACCTCAATCACGCCCCAGCATTTT. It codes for CASSLGDTSITPQHF.

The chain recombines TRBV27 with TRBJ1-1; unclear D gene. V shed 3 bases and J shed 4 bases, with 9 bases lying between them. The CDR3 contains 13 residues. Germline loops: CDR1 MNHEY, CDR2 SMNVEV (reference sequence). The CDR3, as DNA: TGTGCCAGCAGTTTCGGGGAGGGCACTGAAGCTTTCTTT. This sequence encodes CASSFGEGTEAFF.

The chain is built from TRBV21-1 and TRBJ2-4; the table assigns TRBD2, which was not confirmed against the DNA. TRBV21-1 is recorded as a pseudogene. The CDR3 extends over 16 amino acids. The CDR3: CASSKGAGGIKNIQYF. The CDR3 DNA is TGTGCCAGCAGCAAAGGGGCGGGAGGGATAAAAAACATTCAGTACTTC.

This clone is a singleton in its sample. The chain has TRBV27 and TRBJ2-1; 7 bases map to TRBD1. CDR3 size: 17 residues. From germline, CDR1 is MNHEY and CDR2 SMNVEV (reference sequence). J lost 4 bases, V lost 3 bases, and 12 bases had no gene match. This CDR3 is CASSLDPGQSRYNEQFF. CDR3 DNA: TGTGCCAGCAGTTTGGACCCGGGACAGAGTAGGTACAATGAGCAGTTCTTC.

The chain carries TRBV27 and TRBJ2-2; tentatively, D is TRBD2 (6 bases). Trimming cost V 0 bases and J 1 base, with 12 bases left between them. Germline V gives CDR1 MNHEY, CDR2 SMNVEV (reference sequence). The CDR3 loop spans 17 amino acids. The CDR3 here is CASSLSRGDWNTGELFF. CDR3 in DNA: TGTGCCAGCAGTTTATCCCGCGGGGATTGGAACACCGGGGAGCTGTTTTTT.

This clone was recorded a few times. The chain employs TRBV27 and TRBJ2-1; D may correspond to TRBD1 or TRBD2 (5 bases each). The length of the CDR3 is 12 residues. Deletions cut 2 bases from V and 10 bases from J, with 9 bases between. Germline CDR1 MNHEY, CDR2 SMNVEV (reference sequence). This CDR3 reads CASSLPGQEQFF. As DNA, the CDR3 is TGTGCCAGCAGTTTACCGGGGCAGGAGCAGTTCTTC.

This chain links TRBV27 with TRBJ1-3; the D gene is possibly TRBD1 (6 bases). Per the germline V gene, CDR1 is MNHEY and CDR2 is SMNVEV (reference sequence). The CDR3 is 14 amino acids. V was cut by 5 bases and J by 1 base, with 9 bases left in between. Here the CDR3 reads CASSPTGSGNTIYF. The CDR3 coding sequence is TGTGCCAGCAGTCCCACAGGGTCTGGAAACACCATATATTTT.

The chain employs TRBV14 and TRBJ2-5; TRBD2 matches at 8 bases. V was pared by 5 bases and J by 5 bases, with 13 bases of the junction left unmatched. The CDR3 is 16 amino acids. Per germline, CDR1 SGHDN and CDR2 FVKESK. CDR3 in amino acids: CASSISTQREWETQYF. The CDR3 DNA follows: TGTGCCAGCAGCATCTCGACCCAGCGGGAGTGGGAGACCCAGTACTTC.

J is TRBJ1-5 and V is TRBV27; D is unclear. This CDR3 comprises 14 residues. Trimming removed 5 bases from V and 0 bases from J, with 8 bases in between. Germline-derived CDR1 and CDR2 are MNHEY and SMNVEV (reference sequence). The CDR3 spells CASSRGSSNQPQHF. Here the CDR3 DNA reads TGTGCCAGCAGTAGAGGGTCTAGCAATCAGCCCCAGCATTTT.

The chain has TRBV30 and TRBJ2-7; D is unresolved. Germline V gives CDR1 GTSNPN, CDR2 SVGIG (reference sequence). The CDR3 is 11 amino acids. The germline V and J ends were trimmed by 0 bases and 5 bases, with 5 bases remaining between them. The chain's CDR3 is CAWSVVDEQYF. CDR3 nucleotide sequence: TGTGCCTGGAGTGTTGTAGACGAGCAGTACTTC.